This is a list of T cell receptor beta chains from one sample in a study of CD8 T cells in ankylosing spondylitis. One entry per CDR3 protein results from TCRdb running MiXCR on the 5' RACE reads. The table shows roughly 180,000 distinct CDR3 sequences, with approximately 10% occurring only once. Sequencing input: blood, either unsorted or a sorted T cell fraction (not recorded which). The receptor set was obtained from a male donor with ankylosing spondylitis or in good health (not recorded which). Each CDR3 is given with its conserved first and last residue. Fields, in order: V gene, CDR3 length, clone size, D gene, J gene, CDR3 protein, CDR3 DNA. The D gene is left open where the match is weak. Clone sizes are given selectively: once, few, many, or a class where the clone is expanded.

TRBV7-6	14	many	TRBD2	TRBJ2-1	CASSLAGVNNEQFF	TGTGCCAGCAGCCTAGCGGGAGTGAACAATGAGCAGTTCTTC
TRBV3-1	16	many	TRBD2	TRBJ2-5	CASSQVVLAGEETQYF	TGTGCCAGCAGCCAAGTGGTACTAGCGGGAGAAGAGACCCAGTACTTC
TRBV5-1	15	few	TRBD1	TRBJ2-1	CASTSGQGSYNEQFF	TGCGCCAGCACCTCCGGACAGGGCTCCTACAATGAGCAGTTCTTC
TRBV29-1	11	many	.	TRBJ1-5	CSVGDLYPQHF	TGCAGCGTTGGCGACCTATACCCCCAGCATTTT
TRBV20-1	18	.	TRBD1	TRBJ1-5	CSARIGGTGGFRDQPQHF	TGCAGTGCTAGAATAGGCGGGACAGGGGGGTTTAGGGATCAGCCCCAGCATTTT
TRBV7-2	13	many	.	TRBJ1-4	CASSFGTPELLFF	TGTGCCAGCAGCTTCGGGACACCGGAATTACTGTTTTTT
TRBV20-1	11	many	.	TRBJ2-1	CSATNQDEQFF	TGCAGTGCTACCAATCAGGATGAGCAGTTCTTC
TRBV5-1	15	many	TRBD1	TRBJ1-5	CASSPEPGQSGAQHF	TGCGCCAGCAGCCCGGAACCGGGACAGTCAGGGGCCCAGCATTTT
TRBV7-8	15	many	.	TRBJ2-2	CASQYRSVNTGELFF	TGTGCCAGCCAATACAGGTCCGTCAACACCGGGGAGCTGTTTTTT
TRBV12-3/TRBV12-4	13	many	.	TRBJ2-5	CASSFQGQETQYF	TGTGCCAGCAGTTTCCAGGGACAAGAGACCCAGTACTTC
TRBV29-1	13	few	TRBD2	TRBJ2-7	CSVEERLAGEQYF	TGCAGCGTTGAAGAACGGCTAGCGGGTGAGCAGTACTTC
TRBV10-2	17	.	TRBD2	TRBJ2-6	CASSERLAGLGANVLTF	TGCGCCAGCAGTGAGAGGCTAGCGGGGCTTGGGGCCAACGTCCTGACTTTC
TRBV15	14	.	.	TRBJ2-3	CATSRETGTDTQYF	TGTGCCACCAGCAGAGAAACGGGCACAGATACGCAGTATTTT
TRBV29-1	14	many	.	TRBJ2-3	CSTDGTGFTDTQYF	TGCAGCACTGACGGGACGGGTTTCACAGATACGCAGTATTTT
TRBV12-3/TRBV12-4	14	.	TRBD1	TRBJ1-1	CASISRTGPTEAFF	TGTGCCAGCATCTCAAGGACAGGGCCCACTGAAGCTTTCTTT
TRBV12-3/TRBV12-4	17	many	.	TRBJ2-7	CASSYELAGLTSYEQYF	TGTGCCAGCAGTTACGAGCTGGCGGGGTTAACATCCTACGAGCAGTACTTC
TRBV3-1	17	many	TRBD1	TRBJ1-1	CASSQDRGGAGGTEAFF	TGTGCCAGCAGCCAAGATAGGGGGGGAGCAGGGGGCACTGAAGCTTTCTTT
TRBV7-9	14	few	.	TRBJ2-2	CASDGPMSWGELFF	TGTGCCAGCGACGGTCCCATGTCGTGGGGGGAGCTGTTTTTT
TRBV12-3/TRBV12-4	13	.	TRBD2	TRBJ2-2	CASTREGTGELFF	TGTGCCAGCACCCGGGAGGGTACCGGGGAGCTGTTTTTT
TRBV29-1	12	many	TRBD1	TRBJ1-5	CSAGTDTQPQHF	TGCAGCGCCGGGACAGACACTCAGCCCCAGCATTTT
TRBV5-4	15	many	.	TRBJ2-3	CASSPGRPSTDTQYF	TGTGCCAGCAGCCCGGGACGACCTAGCACAGATACGCAGTATTTT
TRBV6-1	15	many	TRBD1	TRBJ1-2	CASNRGTGTNYGYTF	TGTGCCAGCAACCGAGGGACAGGGACTAACTATGGCTACACCTTC
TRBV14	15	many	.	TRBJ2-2	CASSQDPGLSGELFF	TGTGCCAGCAGCCAAGATCCAGGCCTATCCGGGGAGCTGTTTTTT
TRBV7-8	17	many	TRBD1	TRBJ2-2	CASSLATRTGNTGELFF	TGTGCCAGCAGCTTAGCGACCCGGACAGGGAACACCGGGGAGCTGTTTTTT
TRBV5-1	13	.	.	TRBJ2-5	CASRRSQQETQYF	TGCGCCAGCAGAAGGAGTCAGCAAGAGACCCAGTACTTC
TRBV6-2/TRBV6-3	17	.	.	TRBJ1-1	CASSYSPNLQSRTEAFF	TGTGCCAGCAGTTACTCACCTAATCTCCAGTCACGGACTGAAGCTTTCTTT
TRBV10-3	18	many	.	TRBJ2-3	CAISESFYELEGSDTQYF	TGTGCCATCAGTGAGTCGTTTTATGAACTAGAAGGCTCAGATACGCAGTATTTT
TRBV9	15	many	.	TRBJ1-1	CASSVGGAGDTEAFF	TGTGCCAGCAGCGTAGGTGGGGCGGGGGACACTGAAGCTTTCTTT
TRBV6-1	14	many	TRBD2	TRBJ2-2	CASSRGGESGELFF	TGTGCCAGCAGTCGCGGGGGGGAGTCCGGGGAGCTGTTTTTT
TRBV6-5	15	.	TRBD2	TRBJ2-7	CASSYSGILSYEQYF	TGTGCCAGCAGTTACAGCGGGATATTGTCCTACGAGCAGTACTTC
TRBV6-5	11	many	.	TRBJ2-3	CASSYFHTQYF	TGTGCCAGCAGTTACTTCCATACGCAGTATTTT
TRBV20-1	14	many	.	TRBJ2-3	CSARAGSFTDTQYF	TGCAGTGCTAGAGCCGGGTCTTTCACAGATACGCAGTATTTT
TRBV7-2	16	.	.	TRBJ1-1	CASSFQVWVPNTEAFF	TGTGCCAGCAGCTTTCAGGTCTGGGTCCCGAACACTGAAGCTTTCTTT
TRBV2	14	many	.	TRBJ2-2	CASRTGGDTGELFF	TGTGCCAGCAGAACAGGTGGAGACACCGGGGAGCTGTTTTTT